These T cell receptor beta chains were read from a single sample in a study of blood T cell repertoires in COVID-19. Clones were read by immunoSEQ multiplex PCR, and TCRdb kept only the in-frame ones, dropping some. The profile shows fewer than 200,000 clones, about 84% of them singletons. The sequencing sample was made of peripheral blood. The receptors were gathered from a human donor in a cohort sampled during active COVID-19. The CDR3 runs from the conserved cysteine through the conserved F or W. The order of the fields is clone size, J gene, V gene, D gene, CDR3 DNA, CDR3 protein. The D gene is left open where the match is weak. Only some rows state a clone size, as once, few, many or a class for expanded clones.

NA,TRBJ1-3,TRBV2,NA,TGTGCCAGCAGCCTCGATTCAGCGGGCACTGGAAACACCATATATTTT,CASSLDSAGTGNTIYF
NA,TRBJ2-3,TRBV5-1,NA,TGCGCCAGCAGCTTGGGTACAGGGATTAGGGCAGATACGCAGTATTTT,CASSLGTGIRADTQYF
NA,TRBJ1-2,TRBV11-2,TRBD1,TGTGCCAGCAGCCATCAGGGGGTTAACTGGGGCTACACCTTC,CASSHQGVNWGYTF
NA,TRBJ2-5,TRBV5-6,NA,TGTGCCAGCAGCGGCACATACCAGCGGTCCCAAGAGACCCAGTACTTC,CASSGTYQRSQETQYF
NA,TRBJ1-2,TRBV6-1,NA,TGTGCCAGCAGTGAAGGCTTAGGGGGCTATGGCTACACCTTC,CASSEGLGGYGYTF
NA,TRBJ2-5,TRBV9,NA,TGTGCCAGCAGCCTCGGGGAGGTACAGGACCAAGAGACCCAGTACTTC,CASSLGEVQDQETQYF
NA,TRBJ2-7,TRBV5-6,NA,TGTGCCAGCAGCGCTTTAGGGGCCGTTTCCTACGAGCAGTACTTC,CASSALGAVSYEQYF
NA,TRBJ1-2,TRBV6-5,TRBD1,TGTGCCAGCAGGGGAGACAGGGGGCGCGCTGGCTACACCTTC,CASRGDRGRAGYTF
NA,TRBJ2-2,TRBV3-1/TRBV3-2,TRBD1,TGTGCCAGCAGCCTAACCAGGGGGCGGAACACCGGGGAGCTGTTTTTT,CASSLTRGRNTGELFF
NA,TRBJ2-7,TRBV3-1/TRBV3-2,TRBD2,TGTGCCAGCAGCTCAACTAGCGGGCCTACCTACGAGCAGTACTTC,CASSSTSGPTYEQYF
NA,TRBJ1-4,TRBV19,NA,TGTGCCAGTAGTACAGGAGGCTATAATGAAAAACTGTTTTTT,CASSTGGYNEKLFF
few,TRBJ2-1,TRBV5-1,TRBD2,TGCGCCAGCAGCGAAGGGACTAGCGGGGGCGATGAGCAGTTCTTC,CASSEGTSGGDEQFF
once,TRBJ1-1,TRBV5-1,NA,TGCGCCAGCAGCTCCGAGGGGGTATCCGCTGAAGCTTTCTTT,CASSSEGVSAEAFF
NA,TRBJ2-7,TRBV9,TRBD1,TGTGCCAGTGGGGGGGACAGGGACTACGAGCAGTACTTC,CASGGDRDYEQYF
NA,TRBJ2-7,TRBV6-6,TRBD1,TGTGCCAGCAGACAAACTAGACAGGGGGCCTACGAGCAGTACTTC,CASRQTRQGAYEQYF
NA,TRBJ2-7,TRBV29-1,TRBD2,TGCAGCGTAGGTGCTAGCGGGGGCTACGAGCAGTACTTC,CSVGASGGYEQYF
NA,TRBJ1-1,TRBV6-5,NA,TGTGCCAGCAGTTATGGACCCAGGGCCACTGAAGCTTTCTTT,CASSYGPRATEAFF
few,TRBJ1-1,TRBV6-6,TRBD1,TGTGCCAGCAGTCCCCTCACAGGGGACTTGAACACTGAAGCTTTCTTT,CASSPLTGDLNTEAFF
NA,TRBJ1-6,TRBV11-1,NA,TGTGCCAGCAGCTTAGACAGGACCCGAAATTCACCCCTCCACTTT,CASSLDRTRNSPLHF
NA,TRBJ1-4,TRBV11-2,NA,TGTGCCAGCAGCACAACAAGTCGAGAAAAACTGTTTTTT,CASSTTSREKLFF
NA,TRBJ2-3,TRBV11-1,NA,TGTGCCAGCAGCTCCGAGACTGGCGGGACAGATACGCAGTATTTT,CASSSETGGTDTQYF
NA,TRBJ1-5,TRBV19,NA,TGTGCCAGTAGTATGGCGCAGGTGATCAATCAGCCCCAGCATTTT,CASSMAQVINQPQHF
NA,TRBJ1-1,TRBV5-1,TRBD1,TGCGCCAGCAGCTTGGGAGGGGGACAGGGAGAGAACACTGAAGCTTTCTTT,CASSLGGGQGENTEAFF
NA,TRBJ2-1,TRBV5-1,TRBD2,TGCGCCAGCAGCTTGGAAACTAGCGCATACAATGAGCAGTTCTTC,CASSLETSAYNEQFF
few,TRBJ2-5,TRBV5-1,TRBD2,TGCGCCAGCAGCTTGGCTAGCGGGGGGGCGGAGACCCAGTACTTC,CASSLASGGAETQYF
NA,TRBJ1-6,TRBV5-4,NA,TGTGCCAGCAGCATCAGGCAGGGTGCCCATTCACCCCTCCACTTT,CASSIRQGAHSPLHF
NA,TRBJ1-5,TRBV6-5,TRBD1,TGTGCCAGCAGGAGGGACAGGGATGGGCCCCAGCATTTT,CASRRDRDGPQHF
NA,TRBJ1-1,TRBV3-1/TRBV3-2,NA,TGTGCCAGCAGCCAAGATTGGTGGAGTGAAGCTTTCTTT,CASSQDWWSEAFF
once,TRBJ2-7,TRBV11-2,NA,TGTGCCAGCAAGGGACACGGCTACGAGCAGTACTTC,CASKGHGYEQYF
NA,TRBJ1-2,TRBV5-1,NA,TGCGCCAGCAGCCCACAGGTCGGGGGGCTTAACTATGGCTACACCTTC,CASSPQVGGLNYGYTF
NA,TRBJ1-5,TRBV2,NA,TGTGCCAGCAGTGTGAGAGGGGGTAGCAATCAGCCCCAGCATTTT,CASSVRGGSNQPQHF
NA,TRBJ1-2,TRBV29-1,TRBD1,TGCAGCGTTGATTTCCGGGACAGGGACTATGGCTACACCTTC,CSVDFRDRDYGYTF
NA,TRBJ1-1,TRBV3-1/TRBV3-2,NA,TGTGCCAGCAGCCAGAACCCCCAAACACCGGCTTTCTTT,CASSQNPQTPAFF
NA,TRBJ1-2,TRBV14,NA,TGTGCCAGCAGCCAAGCGGATGGCTACACCTTC,CASSQADGYTF
NA,TRBJ1-5,TRBV29-1,NA,TGCAGCGTTGACGGGGGGGGTTTCGATCAGCCCCAGCATTTT,CSVDGGGFDQPQHF
NA,TRBJ2-1,TRBV14,TRBD1,TGTGCCAGCAGCCGAACGACAGGGATCTCCTACAATGAGCAGTTCTTC,CASSRTTGISYNEQFF